Described below is a single TCR beta chain sequence and its context. Its antigen is not yet known. One base away there is no much larger clone; base qualities are not given. The data were taken from a study of blood T cell repertoires in COVID-19 (dated by TCRdb to 2018 to 2021). Study-wide context: The collaborator samples originated in the United States, Italy and Spain and spanned the acute and convalescent phases of COVID-19. The material from the prospective study consisted of cDNA or gDNA derived from T cells, B-cell-depleted T cells, or PBMCs. Where available, HLA class I and class II types were taken from metadata supplied by the sample provider and were not determined by assay-based typing. Deeply sampled blood TCRbeta repertoires from subjects exposed to, actively infected with, or recovered from COVID-19 were included in the dataset. The repertoires were made available in a free public database intended to serve as a resource for research on the immune response to SARS-CoV-2. The samples were drawn from two sources: the first 160 participants of the ongoing ImmuneRACE study, and fewer than 1,500 subjects contributed by 6 global collaborators. The sample metadata nearly always contained a de-identified subject ID, COVID-19 status, age in years and sex.

The immunoSEQ Assay, a bias-controlled multiplex PCR, was used to amplify TCRbeta CDR3 regions from genomic DNA. In the original analysis: Within the assay, amplification of reference gene primers was used to estimate how many nucleated cells each sample contained. Sequence reads were collapsed and filtered to measure the absolute abundance of every unique TCRbeta CDR3 rearrangement. Productive Simpson clonality was computed per sample as the square root of Simpson's diversity index over productive rearrangements. Not all clones reach the TCRdb copy of this immuneACCESS table, which keeps in-frame sequences only. Checked studies attribute under half of the gap to unresolved V genes and leave the rest unexplained. Clone size and V and J calls were adopted from that table, with D and trimming inferred from the DNA. The sample table shows nearly 250,000 clones, and roughly nine tenths are seen once. The ten largest clones represent about 1.6% of the sample.

Points the paper makes about the study in general: The amount of clinical and demographic metadata varied by source and participant and was provided uncurated.

A second Seattle source provided samples from volunteer blood donors who had recovered from COVID-19. Collaborating institutions collected whole blood in K2EDTA tubes following their own protocols. For TCRbeta analysis, collaborator samples were shipped as frozen whole blood, as isolated PBMCs, or as DNA extracted from either sample type. The sequence came from a woman aged 55-70 years who had recovered from COVID-19. The source material was peripheral blood.

The CDR3: CASSVLGGTQYF. The nucleotides are TGTGCCAGCAGCGTCTTGGGAGGTACGCAGTATTTT. The chain is encoded by TRBV5-5 joined to TRBJ2-3; the D gene is possibly TRBD2, with 6 bases matching. Relative to germline, V is 4 bases shorter and J is 8 bases shorter, with 11 bases between their ends. CDR1 is given as SGHKS and CDR2 as YYEKEE, both from the germline V gene (reference sequence). Reading from cysteine to phenylalanine, the CDR3 counts 12 amino acids. Here the CDR3 DNA is all that survives: 36 bases in frame from base 1.